This T cell receptor (beta chain) was captured by sequencing in a study of early T cells in non-severe SARS-CoV-2 infection. Study details: The study sequenced bulk RNA from unsorted whole blood, with chains unpaired.

The J segment lost 10 bases and the V segment lost 2 bases, leaving 7 bases of the junction unmatched. This CDR3 region has 15 residues. This clonotype was observed a few times. Its antigen is not known. Study results and limitations: Anti-spike CD8 responses were favored by VDJdb matching, which missed private and CD4 specificities.

The TCR library protocol attached unique molecular identifiers to the individual cDNA molecules. From the 5' RACE reads, TCRdb called clonotypes with MiXCR, one entry per CDR3 protein. The repertoire holds around 30,000 distinct CDR3 sequences, less than 10% seen once, with roughly 13% in the top ten. The chain carries TRBV12-3 or TRBV12-4 and TRBJ1-6, with 8 bases lining up with TRBD1. Input material: whole blood. The sequence came from an adult who was a healthcare worker with PCR-confirmed SARS-CoV-2 infection or an uninfected control (not recorded which). The DNA for the CDR3 is TGTGCCAGCAGTTTACGGACAGGGTCTAACTCACCCCTCCACTTT. Encoded protein: CASSLRTGSNSPLHF.